This TCR beta chain was sequenced for a study of blood T cell repertoires in COVID-19. Study overall: Material from acute and convalescent COVID-19 was sourced from the United States, Italy and Spain. From T cells, B-cell-depleted T cells, or PBMCs came the material, which was cDNA or gDNA.

The assay was immunoSEQ multiplex PCR, and TCRdb's table has in-frame clones only and misses some. The sample records about 210,000 clones, around nine tenths being singletons. Germline loops: CDR1 SEHNR, CDR2 FQNEAQ (reference sequence). Trimming cost V 6 bases and J 4 bases; bases outside gene matches: 6. The CDR3 consists of 14 residues. This TCR was recovered from a woman aged 40 to 49 with acute or convalescent COVID-19. The V call is TRBV7-9, the J call TRBJ2-1; TRBD2 matches 7 bases. Sequenced: peripheral blood. This CDR3 is CASRASGVYNEQFF. The CDR3 DNA sequence: TGTGCCAGCAGGGCCAGCGGGGTATACAATGAGCAGTTCTTC.